The sequence of this TCR beta chain was determined in a study of shared clonotypes between healthy human individuals. Libraries were prepared by immunoSEQ multiplex PCR; TCRdb keeps only in-frame clonotypes and omits some of them. Of around 1,900,000 clones listed, roughly 93% are singletons. Naivety among CD8 cells was defined by CD45RO negativity and positive CCR7 selection, thereby excluding terminally differentiated effector memory CD45RA+ cells. This TCR was recovered from a man between 18 and 29 years old in good health. Some clones in this sample may be carry-over from other donors' samples. Sequenced: naive CD8+ T cells from PBMCs.

CDR3 bases: TGTGCCAGCAGCTCGCAGGGGGGTTCGCGGGAGCAGTACTTC. Its translation: CASSSQGGSREQYF. This chain uses TRBV7-9 with TRBJ2-7; maybe TRBD1 (7 bases). Per germline, CDR1 SEHNR and CDR2 FQNEAQ (reference sequence). The CDR3 covers 14 residues. V shed 4 bases and J shed 7 bases, with 17 bases lying between them.